Following are 10 T cell receptor beta chains from one sample sequenced in a study of yellow fever vaccine responses in identical twins. Each CDR3 protein is one row after TCRdb ran MiXCR on the RT-PCR reads. The table includes roughly 17,000 distinct CDR3 sequences, 61% detected once. The sample in question was T cells from blood (PBMCs), unsorted or a sorted subset (not recorded which), obtained before or after yellow fever vaccination (not recorded which). The receptors were sampled from a woman aged 18-29 years who received the yellow fever vaccine.

V gene TRBV20-1 combines with J gene TRBJ2-7, with D uncertain. Deletions cut 3 bases from V and 3 bases from J, with 15 bases between. The CDR3 has 14 amino acids. The germline V gene encodes CDR1 DFQATT and CDR2 SNEGSKA (reference sequence). CDR3 amino acids: CSASAETELYEQYF. Here the CDR3 DNA reads TGCAGTGCTAGCGCGGAAACCGAACTCTACGAGCAGTACTTC.

The chain joins TRBV12-5 to TRBJ2-1, with 7 bases fitting TRBD2. V shed 7 bases, J shed 7 bases, and the junction held 16 bases outside the gene matches. Germline V gene sequence: CDR1 LGHNT, CDR2 FRNRAP. The CDR3 runs 16 residues. The CDR3 reads CASALGLAEFGNEQFF. CDR3 coding DNA: TGTGCTAGTGCCCTGGGGCTAGCGGAGTTTGGGAATGAGCAGTTCTTC.

The J gene is TRBJ2-1, the V gene TRBV7-6, with 11 bases matching TRBD2. Per germline, CDR1 SGHVS and CDR2 FNYEAQ. The CDR3 spans 19 residues. Germline trimming cut 6 bases from V and 0 bases from J; bases unmatched to any gene: 13. The CDR3: CASSSPLAGGPSSYNEQFF. CDR3 coding DNA: TGTGCCAGCAGTTCTCCATTAGCGGGAGGGCCCAGCTCCTACAATGAGCAGTTCTTC.

V usage is TRBV5-1 and J usage is TRBJ2-1, with 15 bases fitting TRBD2. The V and J ends lost 3 bases and 4 bases, in that order; junction bases with no gene match: 2. The CDR3 contains 16 residues. The germline CDR1 and CDR2 sequences are SGHRS and YFSETQ. The CDR3 region is CASSSGTSGRYNEQFF. In DNA form, the CDR3 reads TGCGCCAGCAGCTCCGGGACTAGCGGGAGGTACAATGAGCAGTTCTTC.

V usage is TRBV11-1 and J usage is TRBJ2-5, with D perhaps matching TRBD1 (6 bases). CDR3 length: 13 amino acids. The germline gives CDR1 SGHAT, CDR2 FQDESV (reference sequence). The V end lost 3 bases, the J end lost 3 bases, and 8 bases lay between the germline ends. CDR3 in amino acids: CASSFGQKETQYF. In DNA, the CDR3 is TGTGCCAGCAGCTTCGGACAGAAAGAGACCCAGTACTTC.

V and J are TRBV7-3 and TRBJ2-7; possible D gene TRBD2, 6 bases. The CDR3 consists of 14 residues. Trimming removed 1 base at V and 4 bases at J, with 11 bases between. CDR1 is SGHTA and CDR2 is FQGTGA in the germline V gene. This CDR3 reads CASSLKGLAYEQYF. In DNA form, the CDR3 reads TGTGCCAGCAGCTTAAAAGGTCTAGCGTACGAGCAGTACTTC. Combining the CDR3 with reference TRBV7-3 and TRBJ2-7 gives the whole variable domain GAGVSQTPSNKVTEKGKYVELRCDPISGHTALYWYRQSLGQGPEFLIYFQGTGAADDSGLPNDRFFAVRPEGSVSTLKIQRTERGDSAVYLCASSLKGLAYEQYFGPGTRLTVT.

V gene TRBV5-6 combines with J gene TRBJ2-3; 12 nucleotides align to TRBD2. CDR3 length: 18 residues. The V and J ends lost 1 base and 7 bases, in that order; junction bases with no gene match: 13. From germline, CDR1 is SGHDT and CDR2 YYEEEE. The DNA of the CDR3 is TGTGCCAGCAGCTTGAGATCCGGACTAGCGGGGCCCACTCATACGCAGTATTTT. Its translation is CASSLRSGLAGPTHTQYF.

J is TRBJ2-3 and V is TRBV7-2; no firm D call. There are 14 residues in the CDR3. Germline values: CDR1 SGHTA, CDR2 FQGNSA. Trimming took 1 base from V and 7 from J, leaving 12 bases between them. The CDR3 DNA reads TGTGCCAGCAGCTTAGGGCAGCTCCGTTATACGCAGTATTTT. It yields the protein CASSLGQLRYTQYF.

This chain joins TRBV7-9 and TRBJ2-2; maybe TRBD1 (6 bases). CDR1 is SEHNR and CDR2 is FQNEAQ in the germline V gene (reference sequence). V was cut by 3 bases and J by 1 base, with 6 bases left in between. This CDR3 is built from 14 residues. CDR3 DNA sequence: TGTGCCAGCAGCTTGGGACAGAACACCGGGGAGCTGTTTTTT. Translating gives CASSLGQNTGELFF.

The V call is TRBV29-1, the J call TRBJ1-2; 9 bases agree with TRBD1. The CDR3 spans 15 residues. Germline-derived CDR1 and CDR2 are SQVTM and ANQGSEA. V lost 4 bases, J lost 4 bases, and 10 bases stayed unmatched. The CDR3 DNA reads as TGCAGCGTTGTTAGCTCCGGACAGGGGACCTATGGCTACACCTTC. This sequence encodes CSVVSSGQGTYGYTF.